This entry lists 6 T cell receptor beta chains sequenced from one sample in a study of blood T cell repertoires in COVID-19. Data came from immunoSEQ multiplex PCR; TCRdb stores just in-frame clones and leaves some out. The sample consists of over 100,000 clones, about 89% of them appearing once. Material: peripheral blood. These receptors all come from a human donor with acute or convalescent COVID-19. The donor label of this sample is uncertain.

V gene TRBV18 combines with J gene TRBJ1-1; D gene uncertain. CDR1 is KGHSH, CDR2 LQKENI, per germline. Between the trimmed V and J ends, which lost 2 bases and 5 bases, there was a span of 18 bases. The CDR3 covers 16 residues. CDR3 sequence: CASSPAPLVGGTEAFF. CDR3 in DNA: TGTGCCAGCTCACCAGCCCCGCTGGTGGGAGGAACTGAAGCTTTCTTT.

The chain couples TRBV28 to TRBJ1-3; no clear D gene. CDR3 length: 17 amino acids. Trimming took 4 bases from V and 0 from J, leaving 16 bases between them. The V gene's germline CDR1 is MDHEN and CDR2 SYDVKM. The CDR3 is CASSSPFGSSSGNTIYF. Here the CDR3 DNA reads TGTGCCAGCAGTTCTCCGTTTGGTTCGAGCTCTGGAAACACCATATATTTT.

V and J are TRBV19 and TRBJ1-1; D unresolved. Germline V gene sequence: CDR1 LNHDA, CDR2 SQIVND (reference sequence). CDR3 length: 14 amino acids. V lost 1 base to trimming and J lost 7 bases, with 13 bases between them. The CDR3: CASSIVGYRNEAFF. As DNA, the CDR3 is TGTGCCAGTAGTATAGTCGGGTATAGGAATGAAGCTTTCTTT.

This clone was found once. The gene calls are TRBV7-9 and TRBJ1-6; D possibly corresponds to TRBD1 (5 bases). The CDR3 runs 13 residues. Germline V gene lookup returns CDR1 SEHNR and CDR2 FQNEAQ (reference sequence). The V end was cut by 1 base, the J end by 10 bases, with 8 bases between. Here the CDR3 DNA reads TGTGCCAGCAGCTTAGACCCAGGGTCACCCCTCCACTTT. Its protein is CASSLDPGSPLHF.

V is TRBV29-1 and J is TRBJ2-7; a possible D gene is TRBD2 (6 bases). The length of the CDR3 is 14 residues. CDR1 is SQVTM and CDR2 is ANQGSEA in the germline V gene. The V end was cut by 7 bases, the J end by 0 bases, with 16 bases between. The CDR3 region is CSGRGGGSSYEQYF. CDR3 nucleotide sequence: TGCAGCGGGCGGGGCGGAGGGAGCTCCTACGAGCAGTACTTC.

The J gene is TRBJ1-2, the V gene TRBV4-3; 10 positions agree with TRBD1. The length of the CDR3 is 21 residues. CDR1 and CDR2 from the germline V gene are LGHNA and YSLEER. V lost 0 bases, J lost 4 bases, and 20 bases stayed unmatched. The CDR3: CASSQETPNFVPGQGFYGYTF. The CDR3 bases are TGCGCCAGCAGCCAAGAAACTCCCAATTTCGTGCCGGGACAGGGGTTCTATGGCTACACCTTC.